The rows below give T cell receptor beta chains drawn from one sample of a study of beta chain features in type 1 diabetes. Libraries were prepared by immunoSEQ multiplex PCR; TCRdb keeps only in-frame clonotypes and omits some of them. The sample lists about 220,000 clones, roughly a tenth occurring once. Sequencing was done on a sample of central memory CD4+ T cells from blood. Receptors were obtained from a young man in good health. CDR3s include the opening cysteine and the closing phenylalanine or tryptophan. The D gene is left open where the match is weak. A row's size may be missing; if present it is once, few, many or a size class.

J | V | D | size | DNA | CDR3
TRBJ2-5 | TRBV2 | - | few | TGTGCCAGCAGCCCGAACCAAGAGACCCAGTACTTC | CASSPNQETQYF
TRBJ1-5 | TRBV7-2 | - | once | TGTGCCAGCAGCTTAGACGGGGGATACAATCAGCCCCAGCATTTT | CASSLDGGYNQPQHF
TRBJ2-1 | TRBV7-9 | TRBD2 | few | TGTGCCAGCAGCACCCAGACTAGCGGGAGGGCCGCTGAGCAGTTCTTC | CASSTQTSGRAAEQFF
TRBJ2-3 | TRBV29-1 | TRBD1 | many | TGCAGCGTTGAGGGACAGGGACCAGATACGCAGTATTTT | CSVEGQGPDTQYF
TRBJ2-7 | TRBV9 | - | few | TGTGCCAGCAGCGTAGGTTGGCAGCTAAGCTCCTACGAGCAGTACTTC | CASSVGWQLSSYEQYF
TRBJ2-7 | TRBV7-9 | - | few | TGTGCCAGCAGCGAAGAAGGGTTGAGGGCACAGTACTTC | CASSEEGLRAQYF
TRBJ2-1 | TRBV28 | - | many | TGTGCCAGCAGTCCCCCTAGGGGACGATCCTACAATGAGCAGTTCTTC | CASSPPRGRSYNEQFF
TRBJ2-7 | TRBV4-2 | - | - | TGTGCCAGCAGCCAAGATACGTGGCGGAGTTACGAGCAGTACTTC | CASSQDTWRSYEQYF
TRBJ2-1 | TRBV7-9 | - | - | TGTGCCAGCAGCTTATCGGCAGGAAGTAATGAGCAGTTCTTC | CASSLSAGSNEQFF
TRBJ2-3 | TRBV30 | TRBD2 | - | TGTGCCTGGAGTGTTGGACTAGCGGGAACAGATACGCAGTATTTT | CAWSVGLAGTDTQYF
TRBJ2-1 | TRBV19 | - | few | TGTGCCAGTAGTATTTGGGCCCGAATGGGGTATGAGCAGTTCTTC | CASSIWARMGYEQFF
TRBJ1-1 | TRBV7-9 | - | few | TGTGCCAGCAGCGAGCGCCCCGGGCACCCCAAAGCTTTCTTT | CASSERPGHPKAFF
TRBJ1-5 | TRBV7-9 | TRBD1 | few | TGTGCCAGCAGCTTCGGGACAGGGGCAAATCAGCCCCAGCATTTT | CASSFGTGANQPQHF
TRBJ2-5 | TRBV18 | TRBD1 | few | TGTGCCAGCTCACACGGACAGGCCGGGGAGACCCAGTACTTC | CASSHGQAGETQYF
TRBJ2-1 | TRBV11-2 | - | - | TGTGCCAGCAGATCCGGAGAAGGGCGGAGGATCTACAATGAGCAGTTCTTC | CASRSGEGRRIYNEQFF
TRBJ1-1 | TRBV7-2 | TRBD1 | - | TGTGCCAGCAGCCCCTACCGACAGGGAACCGAAGCTTTCTTT | CASSPYRQGTEAFF
TRBJ2-1 | TRBV5-6 | - | - | TGTGCCAGCATTGGTCTAGCGAACAATGAGCAGTTCTTC | CASIGLANNEQFF
TRBJ2-1 | TRBV6-5 | - | - | TGTGCCAGCAGCCCGGCGGAACGACAGGAGCAGTTCTTC | CASSPAERQEQFF
TRBJ2-2 | TRBV7-9 | - | - | TGTGCCAGCAGCGCAGACTGGGGCGGGGAGCTGTTTTTT | CASSADWGGELFF
TRBJ2-3 | TRBV15 | TRBD2 | many | TGTGCCACCAGCAGAGCGGAGCGGGATGGAGATACGCAGTATTTT | CATSRAERDGDTQYF
TRBJ2-2 | TRBV18 | - | - | TGTGCCAGCTCACCGCTAGCAACCGGGGAGCTGTTTTTT | CASSPLATGELFF
TRBJ2-7 | TRBV29-1 | - | - | TGCAGCGTTGCAGCCACAGGAGTCTCCTACGAGCAGTACTTC | CSVAATGVSYEQYF
TRBJ2-5 | TRBV4-3 | TRBD1 | - | TGCGCCAGCAGCCAGGAGGACAGGGGCGGAGAGACCCAGTACTTC | CASSQEDRGGETQYF
TRBJ2-1 | TRBV5-4 | - | - | TGTGCCAGCAGCTTCCGGGGCATTGAGCAGTTCTTC | CASSFRGIEQFF
TRBJ1-2 | TRBV30 | TRBD1 | - | TGTGCCTGGAGAAAAGGACAGGGGGATGGCTACACCTTC | CAWRKGQGDGYTF
TRBJ2-3 | TRBV7-9 | TRBD2 | few | TGTGCCAGCAGCCCCCGCACTAGCGGCAGCACAGATACGCAGTATTTT | CASSPRTSGSTDTQYF
TRBJ2-7 | TRBV7-2 | TRBD2 | few | TGTGCCAGCAGCCCACCGGGGGGGCCCAACGAGCAGTACTTC | CASSPPGGPNEQYF
TRBJ1-5 | TRBV28 | - | few | TGTGCCAGCAGTTGGGCAGGGCCTAATAGCAATCAGCCCCAGCATTTT | CASSWAGPNSNQPQHF
TRBJ2-7 | TRBV5-1 | - | few | TGCGCCAGCAGCTTGGAAGGGGCTTCCTACGAGCAGTACTTC | CASSLEGASYEQYF
TRBJ2-3 | TRBV7-3 | - | few | TGTGCCAGCAGCTTAAAAGGACGGGATACGCAGTATTTT | CASSLKGRDTQYF
TRBJ1-5 | TRBV2 | - | few | TGTGCCAGCAGGTCGGACAGAGCGACCAATCAGCCCCAGCATTTT | CASRSDRATNQPQHF
TRBJ2-7 | TRBV30 | TRBD2 | - | TGTGCCTGGAGTGGCGGGGGGGCCTTAACCTACGAGCAGTACTTC | CAWSGGGALTYEQYF
TRBJ1-2 | TRBV30 | - | - | TGTGCCTGGAGTAGGCAGGCCGCCTCTAACTATGGCTACACCTTC | CAWSRQAASNYGYTF
TRBJ2-6 | TRBV5-1 | - | - | TGCGCCAGCAGCTGGACCTTAGACTCTGGGGCCAACGTCCTGACTTTC | CASSWTLDSGANVLTF
TRBJ2-5 | TRBV5-6 | TRBD1 | few | TGTGCCAGCAGTACCGCAGGGACAGGCCTCCAAGAGACCCAGTACTTC | CASSTAGTGLQETQYF
TRBJ2-4 | TRBV5-1 | - | few | TGCGCCAGCAGCCCGGACCCGGGGGGCCAAAACATTCAGTACTTC | CASSPDPGGQNIQYF
TRBJ2-3 | TRBV30 | TRBD2 | - | TGTGCCTGGAGTGTATGGGCGGGAGGGTCCACAGATACGCAGTATTTT | CAWSVWAGGSTDTQYF
TRBJ2-1 | TRBV5-1 | - | few | TGCGCCAGCAGCCCGTGGGGGGAGAATGAGCAGTTCTTC | CASSPWGENEQFF
TRBJ1-1 | TRBV18 | - | many | TGTGCCAGCTCACCACGGGACTCTAGAACTGAAGCTTTCTTT | CASSPRDSRTEAFF
TRBJ2-3 | TRBV27 | TRBD2 | many | TGTGCCAGCAGTTTGACTAGCAGAAGCACAGATACGCAGTATTTT | CASSLTSRSTDTQYF
TRBJ2-1 | TRBV30 | - | - | TGTGCCTGGAGTGCGGGAAATGAGCAGTTCTTC | CAWSAGNEQFF
TRBJ1-2 | TRBV15 | - | - | TGTGCCACCAGCAGAGAGGACCAGACGGGCTACACCTTC | CATSREDQTGYTF
TRBJ1-1 | TRBV7-9 | TRBD1 | few | TGTGCCAGCAGCACCCCTCCGGGACAGGGGGGTGTGAACACTGAAGCTTTCTTT | CASSTPPGQGGVNTEAFF
TRBJ2-5 | TRBV6-5 | TRBD1 | few | TGTGCCAGCAGTTCACCTTCGACAGGGGGTCAAGAGACCCAGTACTTC | CASSSPSTGGQETQYF
TRBJ2-7 | TRBV18 | TRBD2 | - | TGTGCCAGCTCACCACTAGCGGGAGTAGGAAGCTCCTACGAGCAGTACTTC | CASSPLAGVGSSYEQYF
TRBJ1-5 | TRBV4-3 | - | few | TGCGCCAGCAGCCAAGATTACCGTGCGCCCCAGCATTTT | CASSQDYRAPQHF
TRBJ1-2 | TRBV6-5 | - | - | TGTGCCAGCAGTCCCGACATAACCCGTGGCTACACCTTC | CASSPDITRGYTF
TRBJ2-1 | TRBV7-9 | - | many | TGTGCCAGCAGCATGGCAGTGGATCGTGAGCAGTTCTTC | CASSMAVDREQFF
TRBJ2-3 | TRBV5-6 | TRBD1 | once | TGTGCCAGCAGCCCAGGGACAGGAAGCACAGATACGCAGTATTTT | CASSPGTGSTDTQYF
TRBJ1-1 | TRBV6-5 | - | - | TGTGCCAGCAGTTACTCCACAGGGCAATCTTTCTTT | CASSYSTGQSFF
TRBJ2-1 | TRBV4-2 | - | - | TGTGCCAGCCGCAAGGCGAGGCCAGACAATGAGCAGTTCTTC | CASRKARPDNEQFF
TRBJ2-2 | TRBV10-3 | TRBD2 | few | TGTGCCATCAGTGGGCGGGAGGCGAACACCGGGGAGCTGTTTTTT | CAISGREANTGELFF